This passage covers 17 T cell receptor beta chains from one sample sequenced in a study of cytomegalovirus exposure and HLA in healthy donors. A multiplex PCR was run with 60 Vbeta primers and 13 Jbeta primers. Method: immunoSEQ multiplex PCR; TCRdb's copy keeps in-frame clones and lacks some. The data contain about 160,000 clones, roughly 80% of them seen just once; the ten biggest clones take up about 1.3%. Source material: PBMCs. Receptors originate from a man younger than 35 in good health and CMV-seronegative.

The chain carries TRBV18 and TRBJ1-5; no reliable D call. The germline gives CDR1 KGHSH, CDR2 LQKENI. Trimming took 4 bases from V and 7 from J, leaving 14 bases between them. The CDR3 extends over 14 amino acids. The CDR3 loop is CASSLQRGGQPQHF. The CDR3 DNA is TGTGCCAGCTCACTTCAGCGGGGTGGCCAGCCCCAGCATTTT.

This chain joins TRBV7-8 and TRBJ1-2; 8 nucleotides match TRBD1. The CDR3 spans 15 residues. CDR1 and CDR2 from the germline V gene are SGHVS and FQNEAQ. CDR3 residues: CATADGTGGSYGYTF. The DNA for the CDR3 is TGTGCAACCGCCGACGGGACAGGCGGCTCCTATGGCTACACCTTC.

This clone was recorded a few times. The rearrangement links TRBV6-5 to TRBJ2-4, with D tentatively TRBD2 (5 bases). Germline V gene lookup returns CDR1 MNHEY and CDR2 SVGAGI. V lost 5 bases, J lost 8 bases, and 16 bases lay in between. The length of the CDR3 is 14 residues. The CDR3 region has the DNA TGTGCCAGCAGTCCCCGGGGTCACGGGTACATTCAGTACTTC. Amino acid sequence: CASSPRGHGYIQYF.

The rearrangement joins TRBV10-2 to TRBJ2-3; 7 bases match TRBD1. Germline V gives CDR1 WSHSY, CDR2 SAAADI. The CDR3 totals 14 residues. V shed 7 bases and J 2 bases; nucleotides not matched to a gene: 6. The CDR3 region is CASTGDRITDTQYF. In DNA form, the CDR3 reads TGCGCCAGCACCGGGGACAGAATCACAGATACGCAGTATTTT.

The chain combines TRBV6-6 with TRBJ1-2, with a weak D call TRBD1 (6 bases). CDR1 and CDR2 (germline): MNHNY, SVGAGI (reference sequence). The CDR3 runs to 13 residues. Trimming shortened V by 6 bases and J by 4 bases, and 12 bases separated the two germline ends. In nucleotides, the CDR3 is TGTGCCAGCAGAGAACAGGGATCCTATGGCTACACCTTC. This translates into CASREQGSYGYTF.

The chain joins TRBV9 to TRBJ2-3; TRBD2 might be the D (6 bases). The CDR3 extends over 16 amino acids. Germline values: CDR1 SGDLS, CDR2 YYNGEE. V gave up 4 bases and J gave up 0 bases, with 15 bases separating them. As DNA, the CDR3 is TGTGCCAGCAGCCTACGGGACTTATCTAGCACAGATACGCAGTATTTT. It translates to CASSLRDLSSTDTQYF.

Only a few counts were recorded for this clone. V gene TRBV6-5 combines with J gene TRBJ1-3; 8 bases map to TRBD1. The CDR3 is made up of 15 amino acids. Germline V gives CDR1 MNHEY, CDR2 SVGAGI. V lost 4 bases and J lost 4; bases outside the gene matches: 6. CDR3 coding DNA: TGTGCCAGCAGTTTAGGGCAGGGGGCAGGAAACACCATATATTTT. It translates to CASSLGQGAGNTIYF.

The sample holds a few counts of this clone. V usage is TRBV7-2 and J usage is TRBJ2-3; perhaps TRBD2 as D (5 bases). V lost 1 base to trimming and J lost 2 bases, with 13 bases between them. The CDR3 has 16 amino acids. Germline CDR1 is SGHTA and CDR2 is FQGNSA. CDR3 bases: TGTGCCAGCAGCTTAGAAACCGGACTGCTCACAGATACGCAGTATTTT. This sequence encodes CASSLETGLLTDTQYF.

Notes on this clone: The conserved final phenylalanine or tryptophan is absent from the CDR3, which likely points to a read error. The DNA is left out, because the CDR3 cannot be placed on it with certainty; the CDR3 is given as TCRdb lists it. The CDR3 protein is CASSELYAGRTTL. The chain couples TRBV7-9 to TRBJ2-3; the D call in the table, TRBD2, was not verified against the DNA. Looked up from germline, CDR1 is SEHNR and CDR2 is FQNEAQ (reference sequence). The CDR3 contains 13 residues when both ends are counted.

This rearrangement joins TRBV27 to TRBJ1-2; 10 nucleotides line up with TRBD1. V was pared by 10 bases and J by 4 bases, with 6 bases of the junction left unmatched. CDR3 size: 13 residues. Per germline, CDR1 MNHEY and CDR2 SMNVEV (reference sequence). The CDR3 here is CATRTGGTYGYTF. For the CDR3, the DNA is TGTGCCACCAGGACAGGGGGAACCTATGGCTACACCTTC.

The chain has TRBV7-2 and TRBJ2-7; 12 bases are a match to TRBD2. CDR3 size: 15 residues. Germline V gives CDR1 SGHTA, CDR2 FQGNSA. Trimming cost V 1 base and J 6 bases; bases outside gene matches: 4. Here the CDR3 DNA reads TGTGCCAGCAGCTTAGAGCTAGCGGGAGGGGGCGAGCAGTACTTC. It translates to CASSLELAGGGEQYF.

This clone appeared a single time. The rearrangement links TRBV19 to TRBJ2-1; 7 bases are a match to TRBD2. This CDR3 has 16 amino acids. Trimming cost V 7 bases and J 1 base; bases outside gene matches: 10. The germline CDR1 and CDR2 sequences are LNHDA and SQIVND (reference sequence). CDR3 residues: CASNGEGAVSYNEQFF. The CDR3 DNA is TGTGCCAGTAATGGGGAGGGCGCAGTGTCCTACAATGAGCAGTTCTTC.

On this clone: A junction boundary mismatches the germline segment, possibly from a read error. CDR3 sequence: CASSSGQGNDGYTF. The CDR3 DNA follows: TGTGCCAGCAGTTCGGGACAGGGTAACGATGGCTACACCTTC. This rearrangement joins TRBV28 to TRBJ1-2; 9 bases are shared with TRBD1. The germline V gene has CDR1 MDHEN and CDR2 SYDVKM. The CDR3 consists of 14 residues.

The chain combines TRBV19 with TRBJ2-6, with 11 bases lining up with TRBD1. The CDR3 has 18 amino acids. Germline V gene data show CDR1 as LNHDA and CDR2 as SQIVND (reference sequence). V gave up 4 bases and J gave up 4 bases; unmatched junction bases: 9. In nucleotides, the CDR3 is TGTGCCAGTAGTAGCCGGGACAGGGGGGCGGGAGGGGCCAACGTCCTGACTTTC. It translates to CASSSRDRGAGGANVLTF.

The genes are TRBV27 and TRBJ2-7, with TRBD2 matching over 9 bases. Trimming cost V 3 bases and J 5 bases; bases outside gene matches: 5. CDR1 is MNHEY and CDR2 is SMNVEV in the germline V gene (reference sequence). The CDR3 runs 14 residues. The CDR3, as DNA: TGTGCCAGCAGTTTTGTTAGCGGGAGCCACGAGCAGTACTTC. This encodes CASSFVSGSHEQYF.

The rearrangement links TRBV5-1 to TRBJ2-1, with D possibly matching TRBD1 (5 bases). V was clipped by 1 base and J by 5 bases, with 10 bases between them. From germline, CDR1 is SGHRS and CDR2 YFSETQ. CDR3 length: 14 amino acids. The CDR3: CASSLPRADNEQFF. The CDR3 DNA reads TGCGCCAGCAGCTTGCCCAGGGCGGACAATGAGCAGTTCTTC.

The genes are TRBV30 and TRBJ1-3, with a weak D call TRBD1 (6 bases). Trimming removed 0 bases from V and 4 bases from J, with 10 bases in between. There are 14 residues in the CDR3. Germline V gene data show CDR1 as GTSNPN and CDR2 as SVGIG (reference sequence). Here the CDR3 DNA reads TGTGCCTGGAGTGTAGGGGGAACCGGAAACACCATATATTTT. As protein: CAWSVGGTGNTIYF.